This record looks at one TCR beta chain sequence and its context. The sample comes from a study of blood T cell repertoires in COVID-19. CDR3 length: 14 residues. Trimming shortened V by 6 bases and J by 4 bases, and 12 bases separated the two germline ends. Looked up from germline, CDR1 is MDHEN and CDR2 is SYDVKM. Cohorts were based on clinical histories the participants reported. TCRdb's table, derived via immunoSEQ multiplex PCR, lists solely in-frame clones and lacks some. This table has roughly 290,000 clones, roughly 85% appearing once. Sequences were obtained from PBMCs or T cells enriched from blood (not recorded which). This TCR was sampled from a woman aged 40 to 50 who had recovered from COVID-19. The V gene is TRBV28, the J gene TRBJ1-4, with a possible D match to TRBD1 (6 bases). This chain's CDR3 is CASRGAGGNEKLFF. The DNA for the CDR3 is TGTGCCAGCAGGGGGGCGGGAGGTAATGAAAAACTGTTTTTT.